This T cell receptor (beta chain) was sequenced for a study of metastatic and nonmetastatic thyroid tumors. Study in general: Across blood and tumor or nodule tissue, repertoires from malignant and benign thyroid patients were compared with one another.

This clone has ten or more counts. What it binds is not known. No treatment had been given to any patient before thyroid surgery. Original methodology: CDR3 was compared across clinicopathological groups, and the resulting differences were used to build a distant-metastasis classifier for papillary thyroid cancer. TCRdb reanalyzed the PCR reads with MiXCR. These V and J calls are TCRdb output, not the study's own analysis. The sample has about 35,000 clones; over 15% are singletons. Notes on the study in general: For both blood and tumor, malignant thyroid tumors reportedly showed significantly higher TCR beta diversity than benign nodules did.

Trimming took 3 bases from V and 7 from J, leaving 4 bases between them. Germline CDR1 and CDR2: SNHLY and FYNNEI. The CDR3 runs to 11 residues. Input material: blood. V usage is TRBV2 and J usage is TRBJ2-1; D unclear. The TCR was taken from a male donor with papillary thyroid cancer or a benign thyroid nodule (not recorded which). Some clones in this sample may be carry-over from other donors' samples. CDR3 DNA: TGTGCCAGCAGTGAGGTAAATGAGCAGTTCTTC. Translation: CASSEVNEQFF.